The sequence of this T cell receptor (beta chain) was determined in a study of CD8 T cells in Susac syndrome. Reverse transcription of roughly 0.45 to 1 ug RNA used random hexamers. TCRdb reprocessed the immunoSEQ multiplex PCR reads with MiXCR, giving one entry per CDR3 protein. The data contain about 120,000 distinct CDR3 sequences, around 94% of them singletons. V was pared by 6 bases and J by 4 bases, with 20 bases between. From germline, CDR1 is SNHLY and CDR2 FYNNEI. CDR3 length: 16 residues. The chain uses TRBV2 and TRBJ2-3, with D tentatively TRBD2 (5 bases). The receptor was isolated from a human donor with Susac syndrome. The sample taken for sequencing was CD8+ T cells from PBMCs. The CDR3 nucleotides read TGTGCCAGCAGCCTACTGGACGGGGTCGGGGCAGATACGCAGTATTTT. It specifies CASSLLDGVGADTQYF.